These 17 T cell receptor beta chains originate from one sample sequenced in a study of blood T cell repertoires in COVID-19. Assay used: immunoSEQ multiplex PCR; TCRdb lists only in-frame clones, some missing. The sample includes 410,000 or so clones, over 75% seen only once; the top ten take approximately 1.5%. Sequences were obtained from peripheral blood. The source is a middle-aged woman with COVID-19, enrolled during active disease.

The V gene is TRBV7-9, the J gene TRBJ1-1, with D uncertain. Per the germline V gene, CDR1 is SEHNR and CDR2 is FQNEAQ (reference sequence). The V and J ends lost 6 bases and 3 bases respectively, with 11 bases between them. The CDR3 totals 13 residues. The CDR3 DNA reads as TGTGCCAGCAGAGGCGGCGGTTACACTGAAGCTTTCTTT. Its translation is CASRGGGYTEAFF.

This clone was detected only once. V is TRBV5-5 and J is TRBJ1-1; D gene ambiguous. CDR1 SGHKS and CDR2 YYEKEE come from the germline V gene (reference sequence). Trimming left V 6 bases short and J 0 bases short, with 9 bases between. This CDR3 has 13 amino acids. This CDR3 reads CASKAGMNTEAFF. The CDR3 DNA reads as TGTGCCAGCAAGGCGGGGATGAACACTGAAGCTTTCTTT. Based on the CDR3 plus reference TRBV5-5 and TRBJ1-1, the full variable domain is DAGVTQSPTHLIKTRGQQVTLRCSPISGHKSVSWYQQVLGQGPQFIFQYYEKEERGRGNFPDRFSARQFPNYSSELNVNALLLGDSALYLCASKAGMNTEAFFGQGTRLTVV.

The J gene is TRBJ1-1, the V gene TRBV19; TRBD1 matches at 8 bases. CDR1 is LNHDA, CDR2 SQIVND, per germline (reference sequence). V dropped 6 bases and J dropped 0; count of bases not matched to a gene: 6. The CDR3 length is 15 residues. CDR3 region: CASRPSDRVNTEAFF. DNA of the CDR3: TGTGCCAGTAGACCATCGGACAGGGTGAACACTGAAGCTTTCTTT. The whole variable domain, filled in from reference TRBV19 and TRBJ1-1, reads DGGITQSPKYLFRKEGQNVTLSCEQNLNHDAMYWYRQDPGQGLRLIYYSQIVNDFQKGDIAEGYSVSREKKESFPLTVTSAQKNPTAFYLCASRPSDRVNTEAFFGQGTRLTVV.

This chain connects TRBV4-3 to TRBJ1-1; D not certain. CDR3 length: 17 amino acids. From germline, CDR1 is LGHNA and CDR2 YSLEER. V lost 1 base and J lost 0, with 15 bases in between. CDR3 in DNA: TGCGCCAGCAGCCAAGGGACCGGGGTCGGCCTGAACACTGAAGCTTTCTTT. The encoded protein is CASSQGTGVGLNTEAFF.

The rearrangement uses TRBV28 and TRBJ2-3; no reliable D call. CDR1 MDHEN and CDR2 SYDVKM come from the germline V gene. The CDR3 loop spans 11 amino acids. V lost 10 bases to trimming and J lost 9 bases, with 14 bases between them. The CDR3 DNA is TGTGCCACTTCTGAGCCAGGAACGCAGTATTTT. Its protein product is CATSEPGTQYF.

This sequence joins TRBV5-1 and TRBJ2-2; possibly TRBD1 for D (6 bases). The V gene lost 5 bases and the J gene lost 0 bases, with 11 bases spanning the gap. This CDR3 has 15 residues. From germline, CDR1 is SGHRS and CDR2 YFSETQ. CDR3 loop: CASRFTGTNTGELFF. For the CDR3, the DNA is TGCGCCAGCAGATTTACAGGGACGAACACCGGGGAGCTGTTTTTT.

This clone was seen once. The chain couples TRBV28 to TRBJ2-7, with a tentative D call TRBD1 (6 bases). Between the trimmed V and J ends, which lost 3 bases and 1 base, there was a span of 19 bases. Germline values: CDR1 MDHEN, CDR2 SYDVKM. The CDR3 runs 17 residues. DNA for the CDR3: TGTGCCAGCAGTTTCAATCTGATCCAAGGGGGATCCTACGAGCAGTACTTC. It is translated as CASSFNLIQGGSYEQYF.

The CDR3 loop is CASSLQGAQPQHF. As DNA, the CDR3 is TGTGCCAGCAGCTTGCAGGGGGCGCAGCCCCAGCATTTT. The rearrangement links TRBV5-8 to TRBJ1-5, with 8 nucleotides matching TRBD1. Germline CDR1 SGHTS, CDR2 YDEGEE. This CDR3 comprises 13 residues. V trimming: 1 base; J trimming: 7 bases; junction bases outside the gene matches: 1.

The V call is TRBV9, the J call TRBJ1-6; D is possibly TRBD1 (5 bases). The CDR3 sequence is 17 residues long. V shed 2 bases and J shed 0 bases, with 12 bases lying between them. CDR1 and CDR2 from the germline V gene are SGDLS and YYNGEE. This CDR3 reads CASSVGQRSSYNSPLHF. In nucleotides, the CDR3 is TGTGCCAGCAGCGTCGGACAAAGGAGCTCCTATAATTCACCCCTCCACTTT. Drawing the rest from reference TRBV9 and TRBJ1-6, the complete variable domain is DSGVTQTPKHLITATGQRVTLRCSPRSGDLSVYWYQQSLDQGLQFLIQYYNGEERAKGNILERFSAQQFPDLHSELNLSSLELGDSALYFCASSVGQRSSYNSPLHFGNGTRLTVT.

The chain is built from TRBV4-3 and TRBJ2-7; perhaps TRBD2 as D (6 bases). The CDR3 consists of 16 residues. V gave up 6 bases and J gave up 2 bases, with 20 bases separating them. Germline loops: CDR1 LGHNA, CDR2 YSLEER. CDR3 bases: TGCGCCAGCAGTAGACAGCGGGCCCTGGACCCCTACGAGCAGTACTTC. As protein: CASSRQRALDPYEQYF.

The V gene is TRBV18, the J gene TRBJ1-1, with 9 bases lining up with TRBD1. The CDR3 is made up of 16 amino acids. With 0 bases clipped from V and 11 bases from J, the junction kept 13 bases outside the gene matches. Germline CDR1 is KGHSH and CDR2 is LQKENI. The CDR3 protein is CASSPPMTGGRSYAFF. In DNA, the CDR3 is TGTGCCAGCTCACCACCGATGACAGGGGGTCGCTCGTATGCTTTCTTT. Full variable domain (outside the CDR3, taken from reference TRBV18 and TRBJ1-1): NAGVMQNPRHLVRRRGQEARLRCSPMKGHSHVYWYRQLPEEGLKFMVYLQKENIIDESGMPKERFSAEFPKEGPSILRIQQVVRGDSAAYFCASSPPMTGGRSYAFFGQGTRLTVV.

The rearrangement uses TRBV30 and TRBJ2-7, with 11 positions matching TRBD1. The CDR3 is 13 amino acids. Germline CDR1 is GTSNPN and CDR2 is SVGIG (reference sequence). The V gene end was trimmed by 2 bases and the J gene end by 5 bases; junction bases not matched to a gene: 2. CDR3 in amino acids: CAWSWDRGNEQYF. The CDR3 nucleotides are TGTGCCTGGAGTTGGGACAGGGGGAACGAGCAGTACTTC.

This clone was counted a single time. The V and J genes are TRBV5-4 and TRBJ2-1, with 12 bases that match TRBD2. The ends lost 3 bases at V and 5 bases at J; junction bases unmatched: 0. Germline V gene sequence: CDR1 SGHNT, CDR2 YYREEE (reference sequence). The CDR3 covers 14 residues. The CDR3 coding sequence is TGTGCCAGCAGCTGGACTAGCGGGAACAATGAGCAGTTCTTC. It codes for CASSWTSGNNEQFF.

The rearrangement links TRBV3-1 (or the pseudogene TRBV3-2) to TRBJ2-7, with unresolved D. The CDR3 consists of 16 residues. Trimming stripped 3 bases from V and 0 bases from J, with 15 bases between. CDR1 and CDR2 from the germline V gene are LGHDT and YNNKEL (reference sequence). CDR3 region: CASSHNTGSLSYEQYF. The DNA of the CDR3 is TGTGCCAGCAGCCACAACACCGGGTCCCTCTCCTACGAGCAGTACTTC.

The DNA for the CDR3 is TGTGCCAGCAGCCCCGGACAGGGATGGAGTGAGCAGTTCTTC. It is translated as CASSPGQGWSEQFF. The J gene is TRBJ2-1, the V gene TRBV7-2, with 8 bases aligning to TRBD1. V dropped 5 bases and J dropped 9; count of bases not matched to a gene: 9. The CDR3 loop spans 14 amino acids. Germline V lookup: CDR1 SGHTA, CDR2 FQGNSA.

This clone was found a few times. The chain combines TRBV27 with TRBJ2-1; 11 bases map to TRBD2. The germline V gene encodes CDR1 MNHEY and CDR2 SMNVEV (reference sequence). The V and J ends lost 5 bases and 6 bases, in that order; junction bases with no gene match: 9. This CDR3 comprises 16 residues. For the CDR3, the DNA is TGTGCCAGCAGTCCCCGACTAGCGGGAACTTCCAATGAGCAGTTCTTC. It yields the protein CASSPRLAGTSNEQFF.

The chain recombines TRBV7-9 with TRBJ2-1, with 7 bases matching TRBD1. CDR1 and CDR2 (germline): SEHNR, FQNEAQ (reference sequence). This CDR3 spans 13 amino acids. V was pared by 5 bases and J by 3 bases, with 1 base of the junction left unmatched. CDR3 amino acids: CASSRDSYNEQFF. CDR3 DNA sequence: TGTGCCAGCAGCCGGGACAGCTACAATGAGCAGTTCTTC.